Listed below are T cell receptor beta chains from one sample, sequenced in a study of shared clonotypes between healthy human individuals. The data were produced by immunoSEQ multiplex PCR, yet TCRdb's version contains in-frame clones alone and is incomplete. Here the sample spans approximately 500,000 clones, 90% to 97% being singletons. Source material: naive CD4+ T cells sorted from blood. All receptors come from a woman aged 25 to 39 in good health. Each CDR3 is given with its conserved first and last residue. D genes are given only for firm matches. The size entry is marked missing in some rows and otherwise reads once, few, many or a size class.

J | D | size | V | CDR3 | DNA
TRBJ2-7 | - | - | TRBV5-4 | CASSLGEGPYEQYF | TGTGCCAGCAGCTTGGGCGAAGGCCCCTACGAGCAGTACTTC
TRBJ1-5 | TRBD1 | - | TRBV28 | CASVRTGFGSNQPQHF | TGTGCCAGCGTTAGGACAGGGTTTGGGAGCAATCAGCCCCAGCATTTT
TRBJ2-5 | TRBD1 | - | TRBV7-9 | CASSLVDRGETQYF | TGTGCCAGCAGCTTAGTAGACAGGGGAGAGACCCAGTACTTC
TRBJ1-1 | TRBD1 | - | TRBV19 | CASSMTGILNTEAFF | TGTGCCAGTAGTATGACAGGGATCTTGAACACTGAAGCTTTCTTT
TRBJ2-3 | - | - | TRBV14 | CASSQDPGVGGKSTDTQYF | TGTGCCAGCAGCCAAGATCCCGGGGTTGGAGGGAAAAGCACAGATACGCAGTATTTT
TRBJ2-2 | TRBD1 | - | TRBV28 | CASSSWTGGYGELFF | TGTGCCAGCAGTTCGTGGACAGGGGGCTACGGGGAGCTGTTTTTT
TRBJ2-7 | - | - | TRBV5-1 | CASSFGQGISEQYF | TGCGCCAGCAGCTTCGGGCAGGGCATCTCCGAGCAGTACTTC
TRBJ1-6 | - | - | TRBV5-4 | CASSLAAGGNSPLHF | TGTGCCAGCAGCTTGGCGGCGGGGGGTAATTCACCCCTCCACTTT
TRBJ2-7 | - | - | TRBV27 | CASSSSLRRGLTRFYEQYF | TGTGCCAGCAGTTCCTCACTCCGCCGGGGCCTGACGAGGTTCTACGAGCAGTACTTC
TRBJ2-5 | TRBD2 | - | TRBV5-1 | CASSSQGGSEETQYF | TGCGCCAGCAGCTCCCAGGGAGGGTCCGAAGAGACCCAGTACTTC
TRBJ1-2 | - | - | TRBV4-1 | CASSQGQPGEGYTF | TGCGCCAGCAGCCAAGGACAGCCCGGGGAGGGCTACACCTTC
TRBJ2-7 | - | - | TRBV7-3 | CASSFLPQNHEQYF | TGTGCCAGCAGCTTCCTACCGCAGAACCACGAGCAGTACTTC
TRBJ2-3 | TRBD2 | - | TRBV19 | CASSIRSSGLTDTQYF | TGTGCCAGTAGTATTAGGTCTAGCGGACTCACAGATACGCAGTATTTT
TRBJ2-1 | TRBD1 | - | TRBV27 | CASSFRGAWDRGPNEQFF | TGTGCCAGCAGTTTTAGGGGTGCCTGGGACAGGGGGCCCAATGAGCAGTTCTTC
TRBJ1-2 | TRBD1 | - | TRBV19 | CATTGTGGPYGYTF | TGTGCCACCACCGGGACAGGGGGCCCCTATGGCTACACCTTC
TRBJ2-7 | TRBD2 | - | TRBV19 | CASSIPREGKYEQYF | TGTGCCAGTAGTATACCCCGGGAGGGCAAATACGAGCAGTACTTC
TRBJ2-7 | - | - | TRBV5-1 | CASSLASYEQYF | TGCGCCAGCAGCTTGGCGTCCTACGAGCAGTACTTC
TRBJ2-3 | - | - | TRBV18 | CASSQNPGHSTGTDTQYF | TGTGCCAGCTCACAAAACCCGGGACACTCTACGGGCACAGATACGCAGTATTTT
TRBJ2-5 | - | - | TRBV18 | CASSPNGSGETQYF | TGTGCCAGCTCACCAAACGGATCGGGGGAGACCCAGTACTTC
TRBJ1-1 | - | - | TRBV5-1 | CASSFGRTEAFF | TGCGCCAGCAGTTTCGGGAGAACTGAAGCTTTCTTT
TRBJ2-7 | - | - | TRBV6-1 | CASSVDGFLSYEQYF | TGTGCCAGCAGTGTGGACGGATTCCTTTCCTACGAGCAGTACTTC
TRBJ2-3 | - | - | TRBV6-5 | CASSYSALTDTQYF | TGTGCCAGCAGTTACTCCGCCCTCACAGATACGCAGTATTTT
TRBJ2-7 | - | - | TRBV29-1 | CSVEDPRRAVSSSYEQYF | TGCAGCGTTGAAGATCCAAGACGGGCCGTCAGTTCGTCCTACGAGCAGTACTTC
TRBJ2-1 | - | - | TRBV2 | CASSNSRSSYNEQFF | TGTGCCAGCAGTAATAGCAGGAGCTCCTACAATGAGCAGTTCTTC
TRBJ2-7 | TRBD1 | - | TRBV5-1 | CASSLLGQSSYEQYF | TGCGCCAGCAGCTTGCTGGGACAGAGCTCCTACGAGCAGTACTTC
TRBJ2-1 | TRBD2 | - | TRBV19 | CASSPSGRGWDEQFF | TGTGCCAGTAGTCCTAGCGGGAGAGGTTGGGATGAGCAGTTCTTC
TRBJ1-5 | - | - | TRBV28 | CASSEGFGNQPQHF | TGTGCCAGCAGTGAGGGGTTTGGCAATCAGCCCCAGCATTTT
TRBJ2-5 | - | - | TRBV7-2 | CASSLAGAQYF | TGTGCCAGCAGCTTAGCGGGCGCCCAGTACTTC
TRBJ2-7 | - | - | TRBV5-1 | CASTNLKDSYEQYF | TGCGCCAGCACGAATCTTAAAGACTCCTACGAGCAGTACTTC
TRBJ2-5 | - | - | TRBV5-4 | CASSPMDSGGETQYF | TGTGCCAGCAGCCCGATGGACTCTGGTGGGGAGACCCAGTACTTC
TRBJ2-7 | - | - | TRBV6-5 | CASGRRERDEQYF | TGTGCCAGCGGCCGGCGAGAGCGGGACGAGCAGTACTTC
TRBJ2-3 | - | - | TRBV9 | CASSSSNPPDTQYF | TGTGCCAGCAGCTCTTCGAACCCACCAGATACGCAGTATTTT
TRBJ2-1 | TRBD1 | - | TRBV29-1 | CSVRTGYNEQFF | TGCAGCGTTCGGACAGGGTACAATGAGCAGTTCTTC
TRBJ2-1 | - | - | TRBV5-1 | CASSLREIPYNEQFF | TGCGCCAGCAGCTTGCGGGAGATCCCCTACAATGAGCAGTTCTTC
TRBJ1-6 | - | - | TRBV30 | CAWKHARPPYNSPLHF | TGTGCCTGGAAGCACGCCAGGCCTCCGTATAATTCACCCCTCCACTTT
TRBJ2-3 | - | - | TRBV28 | CASSLIGFAGRVLTDTQYF | TGTGCCAGCAGTTTAATAGGGTTCGCGGGGCGCGTTTTGACAGATACGCAGTATTTT
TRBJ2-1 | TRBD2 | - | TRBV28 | CASRGTSGYNEQFF | TGTGCCAGCAGGGGGACTAGCGGATACAATGAGCAGTTCTTC
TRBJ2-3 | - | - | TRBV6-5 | CASSYGRGSQYF | TGTGCCAGCAGTTACGGGCGGGGCTCCCAGTATTTT
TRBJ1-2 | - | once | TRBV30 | CAWRGLGGYTF | TGTGCCTGGAGGGGGCTGGGTGGCTACACCTTC
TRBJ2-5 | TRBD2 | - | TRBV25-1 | CASSPRTSGKETQYF | TGTGCCAGCAGTCCCCGGACTAGCGGGAAAGAGACCCAGTACTTC